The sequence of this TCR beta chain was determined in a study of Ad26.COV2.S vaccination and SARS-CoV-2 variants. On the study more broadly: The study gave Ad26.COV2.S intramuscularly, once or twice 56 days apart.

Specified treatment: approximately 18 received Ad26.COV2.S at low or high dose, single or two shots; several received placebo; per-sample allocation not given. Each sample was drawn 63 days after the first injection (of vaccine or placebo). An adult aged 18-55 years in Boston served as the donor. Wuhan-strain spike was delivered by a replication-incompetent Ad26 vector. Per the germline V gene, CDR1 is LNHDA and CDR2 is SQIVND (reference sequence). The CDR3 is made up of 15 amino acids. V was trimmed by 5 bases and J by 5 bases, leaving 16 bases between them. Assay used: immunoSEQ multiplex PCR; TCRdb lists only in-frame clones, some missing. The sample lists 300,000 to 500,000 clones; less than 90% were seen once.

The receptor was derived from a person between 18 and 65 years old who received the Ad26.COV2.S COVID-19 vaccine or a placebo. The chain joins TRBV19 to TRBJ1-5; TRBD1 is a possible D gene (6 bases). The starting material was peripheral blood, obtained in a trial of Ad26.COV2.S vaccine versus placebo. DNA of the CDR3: TGTGCCAGTAGTCTTGACTGGGACACTTATCAGCCCCAGCATTTT. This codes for CASSLDWDTYQPQHF. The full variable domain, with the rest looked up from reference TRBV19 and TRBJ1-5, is DGGITQSPKYLFRKEGQNVTLSCEQNLNHDAMYWYRQDPGQGLRLIYYSQIVNDFQKGDIAEGYSVSREKKESFPLTVTSAQKNPTAFYLCASSLDWDTYQPQHFGDGTRLSIL.